This is a list of T cell receptor beta chains from one sample in a study of cytomegalovirus exposure and HLA in healthy donors. Using immunoSEQ multiplex PCR, the repertoire was profiled, and TCRdb retains in-frame clones only, with some absent. This sample carries approximately 170,000 clones, 85% of them seen once, and the ten largest clones take 1%. Sample: PBMCs. The receptors were sampled from a boy younger than 10 in good health and CMV-seronegative. Each CDR3 is given with its conserved first and last residue. A D gene is named only where the DNA matches it firmly. A row's size may be missing; if present it is once, few, many or a size class.

D gene: .
V gene: TRBV5-1
clone size: .
J gene: TRBJ2-1
CDR3 length: 16
CDR3 protein: CASSWGDSLSYNEQFF
CDR3 DNA: TGCGCCAGCAGCTGGGGCGACAGTTTGTCCTACAATGAGCAGTTCTTC

D gene: .
V gene: TRBV7-2
clone size: .
J gene: TRBJ2-1
CDR3 length: 15
CDR3 protein: CASSLGGAGSAEQFF
CDR3 DNA: TGTGCCAGCAGCTTAGGCGGGGCAGGGTCGGCTGAGCAGTTCTTC

D gene: .
V gene: TRBV30
clone size: .
J gene: TRBJ2-3
CDR3 length: 11
CDR3 protein: CASGDTDTQYF
CDR3 DNA: TGTGCCTCGGGGGACACAGATACGCAGTATTTT

D gene: .
V gene: TRBV19
clone size: .
J gene: TRBJ2-7
CDR3 length: 15
CDR3 protein: CASSIAGLKSYEQYF
CDR3 DNA: TGTGCCAGTAGTATCGCCGGACTTAAATCCTACGAGCAGTACTTC

D gene: .
V gene: TRBV10-2
clone size: .
J gene: TRBJ1-2
CDR3 length: 13
CDR3 protein: CASSTAANYGYTF
CDR3 DNA: TGCGCCAGCAGTACGGCAGCGAACTATGGCTACACCTTC

D gene: TRBD1
V gene: TRBV30
clone size: .
J gene: TRBJ1-4
CDR3 length: 13
CDR3 protein: CAWSKGTAEKLFF
CDR3 DNA: TGTGCCTGGAGCAAGGGGACAGCTGAAAAACTGTTTTTT

D gene: .
V gene: TRBV5-1
clone size: .
J gene: TRBJ1-1
CDR3 length: 13
CDR3 protein: CASSLGGNTEAFF
CDR3 DNA: TGCGCCAGCAGCTTGGGAGGGAACACTGAAGCTTTCTTT

D gene: TRBD2
V gene: TRBV7-2
clone size: .
J gene: TRBJ2-5
CDR3 length: 15
CDR3 protein: CASSLGGGGEETQYF
CDR3 DNA: TGTGCCAGCAGCTTGGGGGGGGGAGGGGAAGAGACCCAGTACTTC

D gene: TRBD2
V gene: TRBV18
clone size: .
J gene: TRBJ2-5
CDR3 length: 16
CDR3 protein: CASSSLGLAGLETQYF
CDR3 DNA: TGTGCCAGCTCTTCGTTGGGCCTAGCGGGCTTAGAGACCCAGTACTTC

D gene: .
V gene: TRBV6-6
clone size: .
J gene: TRBJ1-4
CDR3 length: 15
CDR3 protein: CASSFPQGMEEKLFF
CDR3 DNA: TGTGCCAGCAGTTTCCCCCAGGGGATGGAGGAAAAACTGTTTTTT

D gene: TRBD2
V gene: TRBV5-6
clone size: once
J gene: TRBJ2-5
CDR3 length: 12
CDR3 protein: CAGGVGGETQYF
CDR3 DNA: TGTGCCGGGGGGGTTGGCGGAGAGACCCAGTACTTC

D gene: .
V gene: TRBV18
clone size: .
J gene: TRBJ1-5
CDR3 length: 15
CDR3 protein: CASSPPERGSQPQHF
CDR3 DNA: TGTGCCAGCTCACCACCGGAGAGGGGGTCTCAGCCCCAGCATTTT

D gene: .
V gene: TRBV5-1
clone size: .
J gene: TRBJ2-5
CDR3 length: 15
CDR3 protein: CASSFVGGSTETQYF
CDR3 DNA: TGCGCCAGCAGCTTCGTTGGGGGGAGCACGGAGACCCAGTACTTC

D gene: .
V gene: TRBV4-2
clone size: once
J gene: TRBJ1-2
CDR3 length: 14
CDR3 protein: CASSLGKGGYGYTF
CDR3 DNA: TGTGCCAGCAGCCTTGGCAAGGGAGGCTATGGCTACACCTTC